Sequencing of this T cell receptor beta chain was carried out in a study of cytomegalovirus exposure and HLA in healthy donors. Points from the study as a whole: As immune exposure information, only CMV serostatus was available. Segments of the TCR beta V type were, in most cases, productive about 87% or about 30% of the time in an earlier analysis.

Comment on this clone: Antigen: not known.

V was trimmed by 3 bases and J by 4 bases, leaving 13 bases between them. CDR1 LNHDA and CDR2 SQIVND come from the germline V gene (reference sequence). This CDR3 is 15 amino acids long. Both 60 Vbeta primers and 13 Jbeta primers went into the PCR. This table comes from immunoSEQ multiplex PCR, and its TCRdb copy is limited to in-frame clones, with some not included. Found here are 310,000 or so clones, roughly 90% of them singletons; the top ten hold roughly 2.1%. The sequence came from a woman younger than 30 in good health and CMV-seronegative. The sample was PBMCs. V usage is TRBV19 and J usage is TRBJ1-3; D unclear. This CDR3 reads CASSIEGASGNTIYF. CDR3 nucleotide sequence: TGTGCCAGTAGTATCGAGGGCGCCTCAGGAAACACCATATATTTT.